One sample yielded the 21 T cell receptor beta chains listed below, sequenced in a study of blood T cells in healthy people across ages. Sample-barcoded 5' priming and a J-beta primer mix drove a second PCR of 7 to 11 cycles. Each CDR3 protein is one row after TCRdb ran MiXCR on the 5' RACE reads. The table includes 800,000 or so distinct CDR3 sequences, about 45% detected once. The sample comprised blood. Source of these receptors: an elderly man in good health.

This chain joins TRBV4-1 and TRBJ2-3; D call uncertain. Trimming shortened V by 1 base and J by 2 bases, and 7 bases separated the two germline ends. CDR1 MGHRA and CDR2 YSYEKL come from the germline V gene. The CDR3 contains 14 residues. The CDR3 sequence: CASSQASVTDTQYF. The CDR3 bases are TGCGCCAGCAGCCAAGCGTCAGTCACAGATACGCAGTATTTT.

The chain couples TRBV20-1 to TRBJ2-5; no firm D call. V was trimmed by 5 bases and J by 3 bases, leaving 13 bases between them. The length of the CDR3 is 13 residues. Germline V lookup: CDR1 DFQATT, CDR2 SNEGSKA (reference sequence). The CDR3 DNA reads TGCAGTGCTCCATACGATAAAAAAGAGACCCAGTACTTC. Its translation: CSAPYDKKETQYF.

The rearrangement uses TRBV7-9 and TRBJ2-4, with 7 positions matching TRBD2. V trimming: 3 bases; J trimming: 10 bases; junction bases outside the gene matches: 9. CDR3 length: 14 residues. Germline values: CDR1 SEHNR, CDR2 FQNEAQ (reference sequence). The CDR3 DNA reads TGTGCCAGCAGCTTCGGCAGCCCGGGAGGTATTCAGTACTTC. Its translation is CASSFGSPGGIQYF. Filled out from reference TRBV7-9 and TRBJ2-4, the complete variable domain reads DTGVSQNPRHKITKRGQNVTFRCDPISEHNRLYWYRQTLGQGPEFLTYFQNEAQLEKSRLLSDRFSAERPKGSFSTLEIQRTEQGDSAMYLCASSFGSPGGIQYFGAGTRLSVL.

V usage is TRBV4-1 and J usage is TRBJ2-1; 10 bases align to TRBD2. The CDR3 covers 16 residues. The J segment lost 3 bases and the V segment lost 2 bases, leaving 4 bases of the junction unmatched. CDR1 is MGHRA, CDR2 YSYEKL, per germline. CDR3 amino acids: CASSQLAGVVYNEQFF. The CDR3 DNA reads as TGCGCCAGCAGCCAACTAGCGGGAGTAGTCTACAATGAGCAGTTCTTC.

This chain links TRBV4-1 with TRBJ2-1; D call uncertain. Germline values: CDR1 MGHRA, CDR2 YSYEKL. Between the trimmed V and J ends, which lost 4 bases and 1 base, there was a span of 14 bases. The CDR3 extends over 16 amino acids. The CDR3 reads CASSLHLRVSYNEQFF. The CDR3 region has the DNA TGCGCCAGCAGCCTCCATCTAAGAGTTTCCTACAATGAGCAGTTCTTC.

About this clonotype itself: Just one base apart from a much larger clone, this may be a read error. The chain carries TRBV5-1 and TRBJ2-3, with D possibly being TRBD1 (6 bases). Deletions cut 6 bases from V and 0 bases from J, with 14 bases between. Germline V gene sequence: CDR1 SGHRS, CDR2 YFSETQ. This CDR3 contains 15 residues. CDR3 sequence: CASNQGTTSTDTQYF. The DNA for the CDR3 is TGCGCCAGCAACCAAGGGACAACTAGCACAGATACGCAGTATTTT.

The J gene is TRBJ2-1, the V gene TRBV7-3, with D uncertain. This CDR3 is built from 15 residues. V was shortened by 2 bases and J by 1 base, with 9 bases between the two germline ends. The germline V gene has CDR1 SGHTA and CDR2 FQGTGA. The CDR3 bases are TGTGCCAGCAGCTTATCGCAGGCTTCCTACAATGAGCAGTTCTTC. Amino acids: CASSLSQASYNEQFF.

The table lists this clonotype with a count of one. The V call is TRBV11-2, the J call TRBJ2-6; TRBD1 matches 9 bases. Germline CDR1 reads SGHAT; CDR2 reads FQNNGV. The CDR3 totals 17 residues. J was trimmed by 2 bases and V by 7 bases; bases with no gene match: 9. The chain's CDR3 is CASTVRRQGAGANVLTF. CDR3 DNA sequence: TGTGCCAGCACCGTAAGGCGACAGGGGGCTGGGGCCAACGTCCTGACTTTC.

The chain carries TRBV10-2 and TRBJ2-7, with D possibly TRBD2 on 5 matching bases. This CDR3 contains 15 residues. Trimming shortened V by 5 bases and J by 3 bases, and 17 bases separated the two germline ends. The germline CDR1 and CDR2 sequences are WSHSY and SAAADI. The CDR3 DNA follows: TGCGCCAGCAGTCCCCTGGCAGCGGAATACTACGAGCAGTACTTC. It yields the protein CASSPLAAEYYEQYF.

In this sample, this clonotype turned up a few times. CDR3 nucleotide sequence: TGCGCCAGCAGCTTTAATAGCGGGAGCGTTTACAATGAGCAGTTCTTC. As protein: CASSFNSGSVYNEQFF. The genes are TRBV5-1 and TRBJ2-1, with 9 positions matching TRBD2. The CDR3 has 16 amino acids. V lost 2 bases and J lost 4; bases outside the gene matches: 7. The V gene's germline CDR1 is SGHRS and CDR2 YFSETQ.

Only one count was recorded for this clonotype. One junction end disagrees with the germline gene, perhaps due to a read error. The chain has TRBV5-1 and TRBJ2-5; TRBD2 matches 7 bases. Germline assignment: CDR1 SGHRS and CDR2 YFSETQ. This CDR3 contains 14 residues. The CDR3 region is CASKMTSGEEAQYF. For the CDR3, the DNA is TGCGCCAGCAAGATGACCAGCGGGGAAGAGGCCCAGTACTTC.

As to this clonotype: A much larger clone sits a single nucleotide away, making a read error possible. The chain links TRBV5-5 to TRBJ2-1; 8 bases map to TRBD1. The CDR3 has 16 residues. Germline V gene data show CDR1 as SGHKS and CDR2 as YYEKEE (reference sequence). The CDR3: CASSSFDRGTYNERFF. CDR3 bases: TGTGCCAGCAGTTCATTCGACAGGGGCACCTACAATGAGCGGTTCTTC.

The sample holds a few counts of this clonotype. The J gene is TRBJ2-5, the V gene TRBV29-1; 9 bases agree with TRBD2. TRBJ2-7 matches the DNA end more closely, so the J call is doubtful. The germline V gene encodes CDR1 SQVTM and CDR2 ANQGSEA. The CDR3 is made up of 12 amino acids. The CDR3 DNA sequence: TGCAGCGTTGAGGGACTAGCCAACGAGCAGTACTTC. Protein: CSVEGLANEQYF.

Remarks on this clonotype: This sequence may be a read error, since a much larger clone differs from it by one base. The chain carries TRBV10-3 and TRBJ1-2; D uncertain. Germline V lookup: CDR1 ENHRY, CDR2 SYGVKD. CDR3 length: 12 residues. With 0 bases removed from V and 6 bases from J, the gap between germline ends came to 5 bases. This CDR3 reads CAISESADGYTF. The CDR3 DNA is TGTGCCATCAGTGAGTCGGCCGATGGCTACACCTTC.

This clonotype has only a few counts. This rearrangement joins TRBV5-1 to TRBJ1-1; D perhaps matches TRBD1 (5 bases). Germline CDR1 SGHRS, CDR2 YFSETQ. The germline V and J ends were trimmed by 1 base and 3 bases, with 10 bases remaining between them. The CDR3 consists of 14 residues. CDR3 DNA: TGCGCCAGCAGCTTGCTGCAGGGCGACACTGAAGCTTTCTTT. This translates into CASSLLQGDTEAFF.

This clonotype was counted ten times or more. The chain combines TRBV27 with TRBJ2-1; D is possibly TRBD1 (6 bases). The V end lost 8 bases, the J end lost 7 bases, and 21 bases lay between the germline ends. CDR1 and CDR2 (germline): MNHEY, SMNVEV (reference sequence). This CDR3 contains 15 residues. CDR3 amino acids: CASWKPASQGNEQFF. For the CDR3, the DNA is TGTGCCAGCTGGAAACCAGCCTCCCAGGGGAATGAGCAGTTCTTC.

Only one count was recorded for this clonotype. The chain uses TRBV6-2 or TRBV6-3 and TRBJ2-1; the D is unclear. V lost 7 bases and J 11 bases, leaving 18 bases between the germline ends. The CDR3 covers 13 residues. Per the germline V gene, CDR1 is MNHEY and CDR2 is SVGEGT. The CDR3 DNA reads TGTGCCAGCACCCTAATGGGCCCTCCTAAGCAGTTCTTC. Protein product: CASTLMGPPKQFF.

This clonotype was seen once. The chain carries TRBV27 and TRBJ2-2, with D unclear. Trimming removed 6 bases from V and 0 bases from J, with 11 bases in between. The CDR3 spans 15 residues. Germline-derived CDR1 and CDR2 are MNHEY and SMNVEV (reference sequence). The CDR3 nucleotides are TGTGCCAGCAGCCGGCCCCTGGCGAACACCGGGGAGCTGTTTTTT. Translated, it gives CASSRPLANTGELFF.

This clonotype was detected a few times. This chain joins TRBV11-2 and TRBJ1-1; D might be TRBD1 (6 bases). Germline values: CDR1 SGHAT, CDR2 FQNNGV. Trimming took off 1 base at V and 4 bases at J, with 7 bases between the two ends. This CDR3 is 13 amino acids long. CDR3 residues: CASSLARGTEAFF. As DNA, the CDR3 is TGTGCCAGCAGCTTAGCCAGGGGCACTGAAGCTTTCTTT.

Many counts were recorded for this clonotype. V and J are TRBV12-3 or TRBV12-4 and TRBJ2-1, with D tentatively TRBD1 or TRBD2 (5 bases each). The length of the CDR3 is 17 residues. Trimming stripped 5 bases from V and 3 bases from J, with 20 bases between. The CDR3 sequence: CASSHRRQTTIYNEQFF. CDR3 DNA sequence: TGTGCCAGCAGTCACCGACGACAGACTACCATCTACAATGAGCAGTTCTTC.

The V and J genes are TRBV7-9 and TRBJ2-7; 8 nucleotides match TRBD2. CDR1 and CDR2 (germline): SEHNR, FQNEAQ (reference sequence). The CDR3 runs to 15 residues. Unmatched junction bases numbered 9, after V lost 5 bases and J lost 3 bases. The CDR3 is CASSPALAEVYEQYF. The CDR3 DNA reads as TGTGCCAGCAGCCCCGCACTAGCGGAGGTCTACGAGCAGTACTTC.